This TCR beta chain was sequenced during a study of blood T cell repertoires in COVID-19. Overall study: PBMCs, B-cell-depleted T cells, or T cells provided the cDNA or gDNA that made up the material.

In the authors' methods: For nucleated cells, counts were estimated from reference gene primer amplification. Using immunoSEQ multiplex PCR, the repertoire was profiled, and TCRdb retains in-frame clones only, with some absent. That table is the source of V, J and clone size, and D and trimming were worked out from the DNA. The data show about 260,000 clones, about 88% seen once. This CDR3 contains 15 residues. Germline V gene lookup returns CDR1 SGHNT and CDR2 YENEEA. V gave up 4 bases and J gave up 1 base; unmatched junction bases: 2. Material for sequencing was peripheral blood. This clonotype was obtained from a man aged 60 to 75 who had recovered from COVID-19. J is TRBJ2-3 and V is TRBV11-3; TRBD2 matches at 10 bases. This CDR3 is CASSSLAGGTDTQYF. CDR3 coding DNA: TGTGCCAGCAGCTCCCTAGCGGGGGGCACAGATACGCAGTATTTT.